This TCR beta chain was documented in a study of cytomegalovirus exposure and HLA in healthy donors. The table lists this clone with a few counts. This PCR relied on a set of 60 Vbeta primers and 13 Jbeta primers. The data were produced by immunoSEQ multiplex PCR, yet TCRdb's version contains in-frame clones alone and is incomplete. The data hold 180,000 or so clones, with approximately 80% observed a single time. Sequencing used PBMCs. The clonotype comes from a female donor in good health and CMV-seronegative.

The CDR3 sequence: CASSLWTGELQETQYF. The CDR3 DNA is TGTGCCAGCAGCCTCTGGACAGGGGAACTCCAAGAGACCCAGTACTTC. The chain has TRBV9 and TRBJ2-5, with 9 bases fitting TRBD1. Germline-derived CDR1 and CDR2 are SGDLS and YYNGEE. The V gene end was trimmed by 4 bases and the J gene end by 1 base; junction bases not matched to a gene: 8. CDR3 length: 16 residues. The whole variable domain, remainder taken from reference TRBV9 and TRBJ2-5, is DSGVTQTPKHLITATGQRVTLRCSPRSGDLSVYWYQQSLDQGLQFLIQYYNGEERAKGNILERFSAQQFPDLHSELNLSSLELGDSALYFCASSLWTGELQETQYFGPGTRLLVL.